Listed here are 26 T cell receptor beta chains from one sample, sequenced in a study of blood T cell repertoires in COVID-19. Profiling relied on immunoSEQ multiplex PCR, and the TCRdb table lists in-frame clones only, not all of them. The table lists approximately 380,000 clones, just over 90% of them singletons. Sequencing was performed on PBMCs or T cells enriched from blood (not recorded which). Receptor source: a woman aged 40 to 50 who had been exposed to COVID-19.

The J gene is TRBJ2-2, the V gene TRBV2, with TRBD2 identical over 9 bases. The CDR3 extends over 15 amino acids. The V gene's germline CDR1 is SNHLY and CDR2 FYNNEI. V trimming: 4 bases; J trimming: 6 bases; junction bases outside the gene matches: 6. CDR3: CASSAGSGSPGELFF. CDR3 bases: TGTGCCAGCAGTGCGGGTAGCGGGAGCCCCGGGGAGCTGTTTTTT.

The chain recombines TRBV5-6 with TRBJ2-2, with no clear D. This CDR3 contains 13 residues. The V and J ends lost 0 bases and 4 bases respectively, with 4 bases between them. In germline, CDR1 is SGHDT, CDR2 YYEEEE. The CDR3 nucleotides are TGTGCCAGCAGCTTGGGAGTCACCGGGGAGCTGTTTTTT. It codes for CASSLGVTGELFF. Full variable domain (missing parts from reference TRBV5-6 and TRBJ2-2): DAGVTQSPTHLIKTRGQQVTLRCSPKSGHDTVSWYQQALGQGPQFIFQYYEEEERQRGNFPDRFSGHQFPNYSSELNVNALLLGDSALYLCASSLGVTGELFFGEGSRLTVL.

This chain joins TRBV19 and TRBJ1-1; perhaps TRBD1 as D (5 bases). This CDR3 has 13 residues. The germline gives CDR1 LNHDA, CDR2 SQIVND (reference sequence). Deletions cut 6 bases from V and 11 bases from J, with 19 bases between. CDR3 coding DNA: TGTGCCAGTAGCGTTGGAGTGGGGGGTTCGGCTTTCTTT. Protein sequence: CASSVGVGGSAFF.

The genes are TRBV2 and TRBJ1-2, with D perhaps TRBD1 (5 bases). The V end was cut by 8 bases, the J end by 4 bases, with 17 bases between. The length of the CDR3 is 14 residues. From germline, CDR1 is SNHLY and CDR2 FYNNEI. CDR3: CASSVYSGGYGYTF. The DNA for the CDR3 is TGTGCCAGCTCAGTTTATAGCGGGGGCTATGGCTACACCTTC.

The chain links TRBV11-2 to TRBJ1-4, with D possibly matching TRBD1 (6 bases). This CDR3 is built from 14 residues. Germline V CDR1 and CDR2: SGHAT, FQNNGV. The V gene lost 4 bases and the J gene lost 8 bases, with 14 bases spanning the gap. CDR3 coding DNA: TGTGCCAGCAGCTCTTACAGGGTACACGAAAAACTGTTTTTT. Translated, it gives CASSSYRVHEKLFF.

The V call is TRBV6-6, the J call TRBJ2-1, with TRBD1 matching 9 bases. CDR1 is MNHNY and CDR2 is SVGAGI in the germline V gene (reference sequence). The V gene end was trimmed by 8 bases and the J gene end by 15 bases; junction bases not matched to a gene: 8. The CDR3 has 11 amino acids. The CDR3 reads CASSRGTGRFF. CDR3 DNA: TGTGCCAGCTCCCGGGGGACAGGGCGGTTCTTC.

The J gene is TRBJ1-5, the V gene TRBV30; D gene unclear. The CDR3 extends over 13 amino acids. The germline V and J ends were trimmed by 3 bases and 6 bases, with 12 bases remaining between them. The V gene's germline CDR1 is GTSNPN and CDR2 SVGIG (reference sequence). The CDR3 DNA reads TGTGCCTGGAGCGCCGAGAATAGTCAGCCCCAGCATTTT. It yields the protein CAWSAENSQPQHF.

V and J are TRBV27 and TRBJ1-2; tentative D call: TRBD1 (6 bases). This CDR3 has 13 amino acids. Trimming took 5 bases from V and 8 from J, leaving 15 bases between them. CDR1 and CDR2 (germline): MNHEY, SMNVEV (reference sequence). CDR3: CASSGQRQGGYTF. The CDR3 nucleotides read TGTGCCAGCAGTGGACAGCGCCAGGGCGGCTACACCTTC.

This clone was observed a single time. This chain connects TRBV4-3 to TRBJ2-2; a possible D gene is TRBD1 (5 bases). Germline loops: CDR1 LGHNA, CDR2 YSLEER. Trimming stripped 5 bases from V and 6 bases from J, with 13 bases between. This CDR3 spans 14 amino acids. This chain's CDR3 is CASSRVRGPGELFF. CDR3 coding DNA: TGCGCCAGCAGCAGGGTTAGGGGCCCCGGGGAGCTGTTTTTT.

V gene TRBV5-1 combines with J gene TRBJ2-1; tentative D call: TRBD2 (5 bases). Trimming stripped 0 bases from V and 8 bases from J, with 6 bases between. This CDR3 is 12 amino acids long. Germline assignment: CDR1 SGHRS and CDR2 YFSETQ. The CDR3 sequence is CASSLAGDEQFF. In nucleotides, the CDR3 is TGCGCCAGCAGCTTGGCCGGGGATGAGCAGTTCTTC.

The CDR3 sequence is CSVEVGVNTEAFF. In DNA form, the CDR3 reads TGCAGCGTTGAGGTGGGAGTGAACACTGAAGCTTTCTTT. The chain links TRBV29-1 to TRBJ1-1; D gene ambiguous. Looked up from germline, CDR1 is SQVTM and CDR2 is ANQGSEA. This CDR3 is 13 amino acids long. The V gene lost 3 bases and the J gene lost 0 bases, with 8 bases spanning the gap.

The chain combines TRBV24-1 with TRBJ1-1; D gene uncertain. This CDR3 region has 16 residues. Germline values: CDR1 KGHDR, CDR2 SFDVKD. With 0 bases removed from V and 3 bases from J, the gap between germline ends came to 13 bases. Written as DNA, the CDR3 is TGTGCCACCAGTGATTTGTGGGAGGGCGGGTACACTGAAGCTTTCTTT. It is translated as CATSDLWEGGYTEAFF.

V is TRBV11-1 and J is TRBJ2-5, with a tentative D call TRBD1 (7 bases). This CDR3 is built from 14 residues. Trimming removed 0 bases at V and 5 bases at J, with 10 bases between. Germline loops: CDR1 SGHAT, CDR2 FQDESV (reference sequence). The DNA for the CDR3 is TGTGCCAGCAGCTTAGCCAGGGGGAGGGAGACCCAGTACTTC. Translation gives CASSLARGRETQYF.

This clone came up once. The chain couples TRBV24-1 to TRBJ1-1, with 11 bases aligning to TRBD1. V dropped 11 bases and J dropped 5; count of bases not matched to a gene: 18. Germline V gene data show CDR1 as KGHDR and CDR2 as SFDVKD. The CDR3 covers 17 residues. The CDR3 region has the DNA TGTGCCATAGACGGACAGGGGGCTACTAGTAGTAAGACTGAAGCTTTCTTT. It is translated as CAIDGQGATSSKTEAFF.

The CDR3 nucleotides are TGTGCCAGTAGTACGGGAGGGCCCTACGAGCAGTACTTC. The encoded protein is CASSTGGPYEQYF. The rearrangement joins TRBV19 to TRBJ2-7; 8 bases align to TRBD2. The CDR3 contains 13 residues. Germline V lookup: CDR1 LNHDA, CDR2 SQIVND (reference sequence). With 4 bases clipped from V and 2 bases from J, the junction kept 1 base outside the gene matches.

V is TRBV3-1 (or the pseudogene TRBV3-2) and J is TRBJ1-1; 7 nucleotides agree with TRBD1. The germline gives CDR1 LGHDT, CDR2 YNNKEL (reference sequence). J gave up 1 base and V 5 bases, and 7 bases lay outside the gene matches. This CDR3 is built from 15 residues. This CDR3 reads CASSGYGQENTEAFF. CDR3 DNA sequence: TGTGCCAGCAGCGGATACGGACAGGAGAACACTGAAGCTTTCTTT.

The CDR3 loop reads CASSRRGDGELFF. The CDR3 DNA is TGTGCCAGCAGTCGGAGGGGTGACGGGGAGCTGTTTTTT. The rearrangement links TRBV12-3 or TRBV12-4 to TRBJ2-2; TRBD2 is a possible D gene (6 bases). The CDR3 covers 13 residues. V was pared by 5 bases and J by 7 bases, with 11 bases between.

The chain is built from TRBV5-4 and TRBJ1-3, with TRBD1 matching over 7 bases. This CDR3 has 14 residues. The ends lost 4 bases at V and 2 bases at J; junction bases unmatched: 3. From germline, CDR1 is SGHNT and CDR2 YYREEE (reference sequence). The CDR3 is CASSPQGTGNTIYF. Here the CDR3 DNA reads TGTGCCAGCAGCCCACAGGGGACTGGAAACACCATATATTTT.

The V call is TRBV9, the J call TRBJ2-7, with a possible D match to TRBD1 (6 bases). The germline V and J ends were trimmed by 4 bases and 5 bases, with 22 bases remaining between them. This CDR3 contains 16 residues. Germline CDR1 and CDR2: SGDLS and YYNGEE. In DNA form, the CDR3 reads TGTGCCAGCAGCCCCAGCTTTGTTCTCAGGGGTAACGAGCAGTACTTC. As protein: CASSPSFVLRGNEQYF.

J is TRBJ2-1 and V is TRBV27; 8 bases are shared with TRBD2. Germline V gene data show CDR1 as MNHEY and CDR2 as SMNVEV (reference sequence). With V trimmed by 6 bases and J by 10 bases, 20 bases remained unmatched. CDR3 size: 17 residues. CDR3 nucleotide sequence: TGTGCCAGCAGCACCACCCGGGGGACTAGGTTACGGGAGGAGCAGTTCTTC. Its translation is CASSTTRGTRLREEQFF.

The gene calls are TRBV18 and TRBJ1-1; D remains unclear. In germline, CDR1 is KGHSH, CDR2 LQKENI. V was cut by 1 base and J by 5 bases, with 8 bases left in between. This CDR3 contains 13 residues. CDR3 protein: CASSPRGFTEAFF. In DNA, the CDR3 is TGTGCCAGCTCACCACGCGGTTTTACTGAAGCTTTCTTT. Combining the CDR3 with reference TRBV18 and TRBJ1-1 gives the whole variable domain NAGVMQNPRHLVRRRGQEARLRCSPMKGHSHVYWYRQLPEEGLKFMVYLQKENIIDESGMPKERFSAEFPKEGPSILRIQQVVRGDSAAYFCASSPRGFTEAFFGQGTRLTVV.

The chain uses TRBV5-6 and TRBJ1-1; D may be TRBD1 (6 bases). The CDR3 covers 16 residues. Trimming removed 5 bases at V and 5 bases at J, with 22 bases between. Germline V lookup: CDR1 SGHDT, CDR2 YYEEEE. CDR3 DNA: TGTGCCAGCAGATCCCGATGGCCGGGGGGCGAAACTGAAGCTTTCTTT. Translated, it gives CASRSRWPGGETEAFF.

The chain uses TRBV6-1 and TRBJ1-1; TRBD1 agrees at 8 bases. CDR1 is MNHNS, CDR2 SASEGT, per germline. The CDR3 runs 16 residues. V lost 4 bases to trimming and J lost 1 base; unmatched junction nucleotides: 8. The CDR3 DNA follows: TGTGCCAGCAGTGTAGGACAGGGAGGCCCGAACACTGAAGCTTTCTTT. It specifies CASSVGQGGPNTEAFF.

This chain uses TRBV5-4 with TRBJ2-1; 9 bases line up with TRBD1. J gave up 8 bases and V 7 bases, and 10 bases lay outside the gene matches. Germline V gene data show CDR1 as SGHNT and CDR2 as YYREEE (reference sequence). This CDR3 contains 14 residues. CDR3 DNA sequence: TGTGCCAGCGAACACCCGGGACAGGGTCATGAGCAGTTCTTC. It codes for CASEHPGQGHEQFF.

The V call is TRBV7-2, the J call TRBJ1-5; tentatively, D is TRBD1 (6 bases). Germline V gene lookup returns CDR1 SGHTA and CDR2 FQGNSA. V was cut by 1 base and J by 2 bases, with 9 bases left in between. The CDR3 sequence is 15 residues long. The CDR3: CASSLGTVGNQPQHF. CDR3 in DNA: TGTGCCAGCAGCTTAGGGACAGTTGGCAATCAGCCCCAGCATTTT. The full variable domain, in which reference TRBV7-2 and TRBJ1-5 provide the parts outside the CDR3, is GAGVSQSPSNKVTEKGKDVELRCDPISGHTALYWYRQSLGQGLEFLIYFQGNSAPDKSGLPSDRFSAERTGGSVSTLTIQRTQQEDSAVYLCASSLGTVGNQPQHFGDGTRLSIL.

The chain recombines TRBV7-6 with TRBJ2-5, with 12 bases aligning to TRBD2. Germline V gene lookup returns CDR1 SGHVS and CDR2 FNYEAQ. The CDR3 is 16 residues long. Germline trimming cut 5 bases from V and 0 bases from J; bases unmatched to any gene: 4. CDR3 loop: CASSTGLAGYQETQYF. The CDR3 DNA reads as TGTGCCAGCAGCACCGGACTAGCGGGGTACCAAGAGACCCAGTACTTC.